These 19 T cell receptor beta chains came from one sample sequenced in a study of blood T cell repertoires in COVID-19. Generated by immunoSEQ multiplex PCR, the TCRdb table keeps only in-frame clones and is missing some. Among around 170,000 clones listed, around nine tenths were seen once. Sequenced input: peripheral blood. The receptors derive from a man aged 50 or older with acute or convalescent COVID-19.

This chain links TRBV19 with TRBJ1-2, with 7 bases fitting TRBD1. Trimming at V came to 7 bases and at J to 5 bases, leaving 4 bases not matched to a gene. The CDR3 is 12 amino acids. CDR1 is LNHDA and CDR2 is SQIVND in the germline V gene (reference sequence). CDR3 sequence reads: CASTDRTYGYTF. CDR3 DNA sequence: TGTGCCAGTACGGACAGGACTTATGGCTACACCTTC. Together with reference TRBV19 and TRBJ1-2, the CDR3 gives the full variable domain: DGGITQSPKYLFRKEGQNVTLSCEQNLNHDAMYWYRQDPGQGLRLIYYSQIVNDFQKGDIAEGYSVSREKKESFPLTVTSAQKNPTAFYLCASTDRTYGYTFGSGTRLTVV.

CDR3 sequence (DNA): TGTGCCAGCAGTTTAATCGACAGGGTAGTTAATGAAAAACTGTTTTTT. Translated, it gives CASSLIDRVVNEKLFF. This chain joins TRBV28 and TRBJ1-4; 7 bases fit TRBD1. This CDR3 is built from 16 residues. Looked up from germline, CDR1 is MDHEN and CDR2 is SYDVKM. Trimming took 2 bases from V and 4 from J; bases not matched to a gene: 7.

The chain combines TRBV13 with TRBJ1-6, with TRBD1 as a possible D gene (5 bases). The germline CDR1 and CDR2 sequences are PRHDT and FYEKMQ (reference sequence). Trimming removed 5 bases from V and 9 bases from J, with 14 bases in between. The length of the CDR3 is 14 residues. The DNA of the CDR3 is TGTGCCAGCAGCCTCAGGGATGTAGGTTCACCCCTCCACTTT. Protein: CASSLRDVGSPLHF. Looking up the rest from reference TRBV13 and TRBJ1-6 gives the full variable domain: AAGVIQSPRHLIKEKRETATLKCYPIPRHDTVYWYQQGPGQDPQFLISFYEKMQSDKGSIPDRFSAQQFSDYHSELNMSSLELGDSALYFCASSLRDVGSPLHFGNGTRLTVT.

The chain is built from TRBV5-4 and TRBJ1-6, with a weak D call TRBD1 (5 bases). The length of the CDR3 is 14 residues. Germline V lookup: CDR1 SGHNT, CDR2 YYREEE (reference sequence). V lost 5 bases and J lost 9, with 15 bases in between. CDR3 DNA: TGTGCCAGCAGTCGTCAGGGCGGAAGTTCACCCCTCCACTTT. Translation gives CASSRQGGSSPLHF.

The sample holds one count of this clone. The J gene is TRBJ2-3, the V gene TRBV7-2; 7 bases align to TRBD2. V dropped 2 bases and J dropped 1; count of bases not matched to a gene: 3. The CDR3 runs to 15 residues. Germline CDR1 SGHTA, CDR2 FQGNSA. CDR3 amino acids: CASSLQGGGTDTQYF. The CDR3 nucleotides are TGTGCCAGCAGCTTACAGGGAGGGGGCACAGATACGCAGTATTTT. Filled out from reference TRBV7-2 and TRBJ2-3, the complete variable domain reads GAGVSQSPSNKVTEKGKDVELRCDPISGHTALYWYRQSLGQGLEFLIYFQGNSAPDKSGLPSDRFSAERTGGSVSTLTIQRTQQEDSAVYLCASSLQGGGTDTQYFGPGTRLTVL.

The chain couples TRBV29-1 to TRBJ1-3; the match to TRBD1 covers 7 bases. J lost 0 bases, V lost 7 bases, and 6 bases had no gene match. The CDR3 has 14 residues. Germline CDR1 reads SQVTM; CDR2 reads ANQGSEA. In DNA, the CDR3 is TGCAGCGCTCTCCGGGACAGCTCTGGAAACACCATATATTTT. It yields the protein CSALRDSSGNTIYF.

The chain combines TRBV10-3 with TRBJ2-7, with 9 bases fitting TRBD2. V was pared by 5 bases and J by 2 bases, with 4 bases of the junction left unmatched. CDR3 length: 14 residues. The germline V gene has CDR1 ENHRY and CDR2 SYGVKD. Written as DNA, the CDR3 is TGTGCCATCAGTCCGAGCGGGGGGACCTACGAGCAGTACGTC. It is translated as CAISPSGGTYEQYV.

The chain is built from TRBV28 and TRBJ1-2; D remains ambiguous. CDR3 length: 14 amino acids. With 7 bases removed from V and 4 bases from J, the gap between germline ends came to 16 bases. CDR1 and CDR2 (germline): MDHEN, SYDVKM. The CDR3 region has the DNA TGTGCCAGCATTCTCGACGGGGAGGGCTATGGCTACACCTTC. This gives the protein CASILDGEGYGYTF.

V usage is TRBV7-2 and J usage is TRBJ2-2, with D possibly being TRBD2 (6 bases). CDR3 length equals 15 residues. The V gene's germline CDR1 is SGHTA and CDR2 FQGNSA. Trimming stripped 2 bases from V and 4 bases from J, with 11 bases between. CDR3 amino acids: CASSLMAGPTGELFF. The CDR3, as DNA: TGTGCCAGCAGCTTAATGGCGGGGCCCACCGGGGAGCTGTTTTTT.

CDR3 in amino acids: CASSLEGGVAYNEQFF. The CDR3 DNA sequence: TGCGCCAGCAGCTTGGAGGGAGGGGTTGCCTACAATGAGCAGTTCTTC. The chain couples TRBV5-1 to TRBJ2-1; 7 bases agree with TRBD2. Germline lookup yields CDR1 SGHRS and CDR2 YFSETQ. There are 16 residues in the CDR3. The trim removed 0 bases at V and 2 bases at J, leaving 5 bases unmatched.

The chain combines TRBV18 with TRBJ2-7, with D perhaps TRBD2 (5 bases). This CDR3 is built from 12 residues. The V gene lost 4 bases and the J gene lost 5 bases, with 9 bases spanning the gap. The germline V gene encodes CDR1 KGHSH and CDR2 LQKENI. CDR3 nucleotide sequence: TGTGCCAGCTCACGGGGAGCCCACGAGCAGTACGTC. This gives the protein CASSRGAHEQYV.

The J gene is TRBJ1-5, the V gene TRBV2; D is possibly TRBD1 (5 bases). Germline V gives CDR1 SNHLY, CDR2 FYNNEI. The CDR3 runs to 14 residues. Trimming took off 4 bases at V and 3 bases at J, with 10 bases between the two ends. CDR3 DNA sequence: TGTGCCAGCAGTGGGCCAGGGAACAATCAGCCCCAGCATTTT. This sequence encodes CASSGPGNNQPQHF.

The rearrangement uses TRBV4-3 and TRBJ1-3; 7 nucleotides agree with TRBD1. This CDR3 has 15 residues. The germline CDR1 and CDR2 sequences are LGHNA and YSLEER. Germline trimming cut 3 bases from V and 9 bases from J; bases unmatched to any gene: 11. CDR3 sequence (DNA): TGCGCCAGCAGCCAGTCCGGGACAGCCGCGGGCACCATATATTTT. This sequence encodes CASSQSGTAAGTIYF.

The gene calls are TRBV6-1 and TRBJ1-1; D is unresolved. CDR1 and CDR2 (germline): MNHNS, SASEGT. V shed 2 bases and J shed 7 bases, with 8 bases lying between them. CDR3 size: 12 residues. The CDR3 DNA reads as TGTGCCAGCAGTGAATCAGGTATTGAAGCTTTCTTT. Translating it yields CASSESGIEAFF.

This clone has just one count. The J gene is TRBJ1-5, the V gene TRBV19; a weak D match, TRBD1 (6 bases). The germline V and J ends were trimmed by 5 bases and 3 bases, with 11 bases remaining between them. The CDR3 is 14 residues long. CDR1 and CDR2 from the germline V gene are LNHDA and SQIVND (reference sequence). CDR3 residues: CASSPDRFNQPQHF. The CDR3, as DNA: TGTGCCAGTAGTCCGGACAGATTCAATCAGCCCCAGCATTTT.

The gene calls are TRBV28 and TRBJ2-3; D is perhaps TRBD2 (6 bases). The CDR3 totals 17 residues. The V gene lost 8 bases and the J gene lost 0 bases, with 21 bases spanning the gap. Germline CDR1 is MDHEN and CDR2 is SYDVKM. In nucleotides, the CDR3 is TGTGCCAGCGGGGGTCTGCGCGGAGGGTCTAGCACAGATACGCAGTATTTT. It specifies CASGGLRGGSSTDTQYF.

This clone showed up just once. This chain links TRBV5-1 with TRBJ2-2, with unresolved D. The V and J ends lost 5 bases and 2 bases respectively, with 13 bases between them. Germline V gene data show CDR1 as SGHRS and CDR2 as YFSETQ. The CDR3 spans 15 residues. In nucleotides, the CDR3 is TGCGCCAGCAGTGAGAATACAGTTAACACCGGGGAGCTGTTTTTT. Translated: CASSENTVNTGELFF.

The chain links TRBV28 to TRBJ1-6; perhaps TRBD1 as D (6 bases). The CDR3 has 14 amino acids. V was trimmed by 6 bases and J by 1 base, leaving 7 bases between them. Germline loops: CDR1 MDHEN, CDR2 SYDVKM. This chain's CDR3 is CASRTGSYNSPLHF. CDR3 sequence (DNA): TGTGCCAGCAGGACAGGTTCCTATAATTCACCCCTCCACTTT.

This clone showed up just a few times. V usage is TRBV6-6 and J usage is TRBJ2-1; D gene uncertain. The CDR3 totals 11 residues. Trimming took off 4 bases at V and 5 bases at J, with 3 bases between the two ends. Germline V gene lookup returns CDR1 MNHNY and CDR2 SVGAGI (reference sequence). CDR3 residues: CASSSHNEQFF. The DNA for the CDR3 is TGTGCCAGCAGTTCTCACAATGAGCAGTTCTTC.